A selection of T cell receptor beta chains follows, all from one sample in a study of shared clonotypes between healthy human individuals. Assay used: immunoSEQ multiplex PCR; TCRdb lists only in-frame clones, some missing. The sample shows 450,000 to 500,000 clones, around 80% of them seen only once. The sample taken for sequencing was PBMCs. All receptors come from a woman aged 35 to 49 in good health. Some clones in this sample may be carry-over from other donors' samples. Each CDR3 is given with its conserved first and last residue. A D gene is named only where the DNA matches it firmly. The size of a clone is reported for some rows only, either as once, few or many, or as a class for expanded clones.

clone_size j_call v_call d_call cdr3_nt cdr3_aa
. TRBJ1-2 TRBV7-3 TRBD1 TGTGCCAGCAGCTTGCTACCGGACAGGGGGGGCTACACCTTC CASSLLPDRGGYTF
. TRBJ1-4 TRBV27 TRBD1 TGTGCCAGCAGTTTATCGGGACAGGGCCTTAATGAAAAACTGTTTTTT CASSLSGQGLNEKLFF
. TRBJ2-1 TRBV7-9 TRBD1 TGTGCCAGCAGCCAGCCCAGACAGGGTATGTCCTACAATGAGCAGTTCTTC CASSQPRQGMSYNEQFF
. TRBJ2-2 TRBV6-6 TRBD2 TGTGCCAGCAGTTCCGGACTAGCGAGCGGGGAGCTGTTTTTT CASSSGLASGELFF
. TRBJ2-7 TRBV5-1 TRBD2 TGCGCCAGCAGCTTGGTGGTAGCGGGAGGATACGAGCAGTACTTC CASSLVVAGGYEQYF
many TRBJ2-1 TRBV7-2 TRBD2 TGTGCCAGCAGCTTTAGCGGGACCCTCGGTGAGCAGTTCTTC CASSFSGTLGEQFF
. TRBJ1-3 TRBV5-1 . TGCGCCAGCAGCTTGGGCATCGTCTCTGGAAACACCATATATTTT CASSLGIVSGNTIYF
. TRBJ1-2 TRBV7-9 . TGTGCCAGCAGCTTTGAAGGGGCGAACTATGGCTACACCTTC CASSFEGANYGYTF
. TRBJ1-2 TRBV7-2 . TGTGCCAGCAGCTTAGTAATGGGGTTTGGCTACACCTTC CASSLVMGFGYTF
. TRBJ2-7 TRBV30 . TGTGCCTGGGGCAGGGACTTGAGCTCCTACGAGCAGTACTTC CAWGRDLSSYEQYF
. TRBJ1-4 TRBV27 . TGTGCCAGCAGTCAGGAGGGGTTGGGTAATGAAAAACTGTTTTTT CASSQEGLGNEKLFF
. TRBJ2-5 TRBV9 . TGTGCCAGCAGCGTAGACCAGGGTAGCGGTCTCACCCAGTACTTC CASSVDQGSGLTQYF
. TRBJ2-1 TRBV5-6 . TGTGCCAGCAGCCCAAGAGTTAGCGGAGGGGGAGGTGAGCAGTTCTTC CASSPRVSGGGGEQFF
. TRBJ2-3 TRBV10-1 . TGCGCCAGCAGCAGGGACTCCCCCACAGATACGCAGTATTTT CASSRDSPTDTQYF
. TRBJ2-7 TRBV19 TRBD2 TGTGCCAGTACTAGCGGATCCCCCGCTTCCTACGAGCAGTACTTC CASTSGSPASYEQYF
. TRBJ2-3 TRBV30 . TGTGCCTGGAGTGGTAGCACAGATACGCAGTATTTT CAWSGSTDTQYF
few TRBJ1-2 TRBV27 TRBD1 TGTGCCAGCAGTTTATCGCCGTTGGCCGGGACAGGGGTGTGGGGCTACACCTTC CASSLSPLAGTGVWGYTF
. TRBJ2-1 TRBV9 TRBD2 TGTGCCAGCAGCAAAGGGACTAGCCCGTACAATGAGCAGTTCTTC CASSKGTSPYNEQFF
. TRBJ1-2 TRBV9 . TGTGCCAGCAGCCCACCCGGGACTAACTATGGCTACACCTTC CASSPPGTNYGYTF
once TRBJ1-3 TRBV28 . TGTGCCAGCAGTTTGTGGGCCACCAGCTCTGGAAACACCATATATTTT CASSLWATSSGNTIYF
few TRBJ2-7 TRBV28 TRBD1 TGTGCCAGCAGTCGGACAGGGGTAAGGAGCTACGAGCAGTACTTC CASSRTGVRSYEQYF
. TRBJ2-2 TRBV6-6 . TGTGCCAGCAGTTTAACGGTCGGGGAGCTGTTTTTT CASSLTVGELFF
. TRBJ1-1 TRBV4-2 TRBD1 TGTGCCAGCAGCCCGAGGACAGGGTTGAACACTGAAGCTTTCTTT CASSPRTGLNTEAFF
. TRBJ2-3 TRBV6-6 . TGTGCCAGCAGTTTCCGGGACCTAACTACCGGGGGTACGCAGTATTTT CASSFRDLTTGGTQYF
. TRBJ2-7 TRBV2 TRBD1 TGTGCCAGCAGTGTCGGTCAGGGGGACGAGCAGTACTTC CASSVGQGDEQYF
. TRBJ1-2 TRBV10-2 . TGCGCCAGCAGTGAGCCACCTCAGGGGTTCTATGGCTACACCTTC CASSEPPQGFYGYTF
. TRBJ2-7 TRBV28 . TGTGCCAGCAGCCAAGCCCCATCCTACGAGCAGTACTTC CASSQAPSYEQYF
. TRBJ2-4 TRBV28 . TGTGCCAGCAGCCACTGGAAGGGGGGGTCCAAAAACATTCAGTACTTC CASSHWKGGSKNIQYF
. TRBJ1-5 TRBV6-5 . TGTGCCAGCAGCCCCCGGCAGGGGCAACCCCAGCATTTT CASSPRQGQPQHF
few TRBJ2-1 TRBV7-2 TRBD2 TGTGCCAGCAGCTACCAAGGACTAGCGTGGCAGTTCTTC CASSYQGLAWQFF
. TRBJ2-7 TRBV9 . TGTGCCAGCAGCGTAGAGGGGTCGACCGAGCAGTACTTC CASSVEGSTEQYF
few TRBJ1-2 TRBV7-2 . TGTGCCAGCAGCTTAGGAACAGATTACTATGGCTACACCTTC CASSLGTDYYGYTF
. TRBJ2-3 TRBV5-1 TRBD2 TGCGCCAGCAGCTCTGACCGGACTAGCGGGAGGATCACAGATACGCAGTATTTT CASSSDRTSGRITDTQYF
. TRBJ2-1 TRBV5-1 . TGCGCCAGCAGCTGGAACTTCAGGGCCTACAATGAGCAGTTCTTC CASSWNFRAYNEQFF
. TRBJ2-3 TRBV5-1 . TGCGCCAGCAGCTTGGGAGGGGCCACAGATACGCAGTATTTT CASSLGGATDTQYF
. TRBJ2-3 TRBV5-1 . TGCGCCAGCAGCTTGGCGTCGTCCGGAGATACGCAGTATTTT CASSLASSGDTQYF
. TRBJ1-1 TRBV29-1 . TGCAGCGCCTATCCTCCTGGGAACACTGAAGCTTTCTTT CSAYPPGNTEAFF
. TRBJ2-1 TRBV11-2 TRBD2 TGTGCCAGCGGGGCACTAGCGGGAGTCGGTGAGCAGTTCTTC CASGALAGVGEQFF
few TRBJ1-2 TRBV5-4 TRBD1 TGTGCCAGTTCGGACAGGAGCGGTGGCTACACCTTC CASSDRSGGYTF
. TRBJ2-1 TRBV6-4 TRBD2 TGTGCCAGCAGTGAACTAGCGGGAGGGCCTGGGCAGTTCTTC CASSELAGGPGQFF